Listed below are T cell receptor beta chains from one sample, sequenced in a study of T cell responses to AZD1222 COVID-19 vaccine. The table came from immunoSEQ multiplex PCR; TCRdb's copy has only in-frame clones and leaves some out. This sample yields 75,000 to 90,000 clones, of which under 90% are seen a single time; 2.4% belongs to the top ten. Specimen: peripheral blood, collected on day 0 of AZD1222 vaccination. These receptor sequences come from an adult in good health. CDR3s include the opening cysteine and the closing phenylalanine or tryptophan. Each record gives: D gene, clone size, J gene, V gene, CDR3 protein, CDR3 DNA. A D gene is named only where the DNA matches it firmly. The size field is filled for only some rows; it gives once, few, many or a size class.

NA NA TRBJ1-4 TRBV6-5 CASNGGKNEKLFF TGTGCCAGCAATGGGGGAAAGAATGAAAAACTGTTTTTT
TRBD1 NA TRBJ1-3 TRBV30 CAWSGGQNGNTIYF TGTGCCTGGAGCGGGGGACAGAATGGAAACACCATATATTTT
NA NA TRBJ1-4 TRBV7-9 CASSTRGRGGKLFF TGTGCCAGCAGTACCCGTGGACGCGGGGGAAAACTGTTTTTT
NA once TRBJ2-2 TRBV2 CASSVPGELFF TGTGCCAGCAGTGTGCCCGGGGAGCTGTTTTTT
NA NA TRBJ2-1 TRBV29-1 CSVVDGRKSYNEQFF TGCAGCGTTGTAGACGGGAGAAAATCATACAATGAGCAGTTCTTC
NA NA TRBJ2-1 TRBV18 CASSPRYNEQFF TGTGCCAGCTCACCCCGCTACAATGAGCAGTTCTTC
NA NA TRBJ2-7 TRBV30 CAWSRRGYEQYF TGTGCCTGGAGTCGTAGGGGGTACGAGCAGTACTTC
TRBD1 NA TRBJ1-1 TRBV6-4 CASSETTGGLDEAFF TGTGCCAGCAGTGAAACGACAGGGGGCTTGGATGAAGCTTTCTTT
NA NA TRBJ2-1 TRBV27 CASSLRGTNEQFF TGTGCCAGCAGTTTAAGGGGAACCAATGAGCAGTTCTTC
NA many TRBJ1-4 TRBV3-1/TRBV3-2 CASSPLRGANEKLFF TGTGCCAGCAGCCCCCTGCGTGGGGCTAATGAAAAACTGTTTTTT
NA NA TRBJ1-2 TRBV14 CASSPDRNNYGYTF TGTGCCAGCAGTCCCGACAGGAACAACTATGGCTACACCTTC
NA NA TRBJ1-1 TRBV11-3 CASSLGMNTEAFF TGTGCCAGCAGCTTAGGCATGAACACTGAAGCTTTCTTT
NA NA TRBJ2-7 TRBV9 CASSVGPDIIREQYF TGTGCCAGCAGCGTAGGCCCGGACATAATTCGGGAGCAGTACTTC